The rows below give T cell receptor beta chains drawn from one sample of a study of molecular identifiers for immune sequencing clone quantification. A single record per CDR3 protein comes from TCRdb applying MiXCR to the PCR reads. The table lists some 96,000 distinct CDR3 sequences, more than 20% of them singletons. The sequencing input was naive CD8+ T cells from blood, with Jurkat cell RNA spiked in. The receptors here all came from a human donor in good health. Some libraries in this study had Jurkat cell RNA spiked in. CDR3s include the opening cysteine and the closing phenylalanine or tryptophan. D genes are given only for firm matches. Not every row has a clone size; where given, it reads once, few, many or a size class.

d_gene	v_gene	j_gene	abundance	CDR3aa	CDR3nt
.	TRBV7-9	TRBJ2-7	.	CASSFGTGLNYEQYF	TGTGCCAGCAGCTTCGGGACGGGTTTGAACTACGAGCAGTACTTC
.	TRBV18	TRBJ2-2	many	CASSSTGELFF	TGTGCCAGCTCAAGCACCGGGGAGCTGTTTTTT
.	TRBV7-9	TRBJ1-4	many	CASSSFATNEKLFF	TGTGCCAGCAGCTCTTTTGCAACTAATGAAAAACTGTTTTTT
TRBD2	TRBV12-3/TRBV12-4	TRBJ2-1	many	CASSSTFGAGEVKGEQFF	TGTGCCAGCAGTTCCACCTTCGGAGCGGGAGAAGTTAAGGGTGAGCAGTTCTTC
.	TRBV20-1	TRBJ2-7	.	CSARNLEHYEQYF	TGCAGTGCTAGGAACCTCGAGCACTACGAGCAGTACTTC
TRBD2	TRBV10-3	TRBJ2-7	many	CAISESLAGGREQYF	TGTGCCATCAGTGAGTCGTTGGCGGGGGGGCGCGAGCAGTACTTC
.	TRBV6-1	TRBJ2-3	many	CASSVSSTDTQYF	TGTGCCAGCAGTGTATCTAGCACAGATACGCAGTATTTT
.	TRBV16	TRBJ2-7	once	CASSQSGVGSYEQYF	TGTGCCAGCAGCCAATCAGGGGTAGGCTCCTACGAGCAGTACTTC
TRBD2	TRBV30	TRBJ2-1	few	CAGGGLALNEQFF	TGTGCCGGGGGGGGACTAGCCCTCAATGAGCAGTTCTTC
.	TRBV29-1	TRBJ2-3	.	CSVELDTQYF	TGCAGCGTTGAACTAGATACGCAGTATTTT
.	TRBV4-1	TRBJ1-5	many	CASSQEAGHNQPQHF	TGCGCCAGCAGCCAAGAAGCAGGGCACAATCAGCCCCAGCATTTT
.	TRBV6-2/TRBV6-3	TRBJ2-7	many	CASSYGGGQYF	TGTGCCAGCAGTTACGGCGGAGGGCAGTACTTC
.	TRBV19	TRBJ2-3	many	CASSPADYPPDTQYF	TGTGCCAGTAGCCCGGCGGACTACCCACCAGATACGCAGTATTTT
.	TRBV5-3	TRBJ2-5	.	CASSFPGPTEFQETQYF	TGTGCCAGCAGCTTCCCTGGGCCGACGGAATTCCAAGAGACCCAGTACTTC
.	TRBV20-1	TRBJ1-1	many	CSARVAPPTANTEAFF	TGCAGTGCTAGAGTAGCCCCCCCGACAGCGAACACTGAAGCTTTCTTT
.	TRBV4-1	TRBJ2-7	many	CASSQDKGALYEQYF	TGCGCCAGCAGCCAAGATAAAGGGGCCCTCTACGAGCAGTACTTC
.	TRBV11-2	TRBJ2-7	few	CASSFVNSESYEQYF	TGTGCCAGCAGCTTTGTTAACAGCGAGTCCTACGAGCAGTACTTC
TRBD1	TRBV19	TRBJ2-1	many	CASRTGYNEQFF	TGTGCCAGCCGGACAGGGTACAATGAGCAGTTCTTC
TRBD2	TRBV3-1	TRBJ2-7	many	CASKAGEKYEQYF	TGTGCCAGCAAGGCGGGGGAGAAATACGAGCAGTACTTC
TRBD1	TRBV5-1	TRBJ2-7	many	CASSFWTGGSHEQYF	TGCGCCAGCAGCTTCTGGACAGGGGGCTCCCACGAGCAGTACTTC